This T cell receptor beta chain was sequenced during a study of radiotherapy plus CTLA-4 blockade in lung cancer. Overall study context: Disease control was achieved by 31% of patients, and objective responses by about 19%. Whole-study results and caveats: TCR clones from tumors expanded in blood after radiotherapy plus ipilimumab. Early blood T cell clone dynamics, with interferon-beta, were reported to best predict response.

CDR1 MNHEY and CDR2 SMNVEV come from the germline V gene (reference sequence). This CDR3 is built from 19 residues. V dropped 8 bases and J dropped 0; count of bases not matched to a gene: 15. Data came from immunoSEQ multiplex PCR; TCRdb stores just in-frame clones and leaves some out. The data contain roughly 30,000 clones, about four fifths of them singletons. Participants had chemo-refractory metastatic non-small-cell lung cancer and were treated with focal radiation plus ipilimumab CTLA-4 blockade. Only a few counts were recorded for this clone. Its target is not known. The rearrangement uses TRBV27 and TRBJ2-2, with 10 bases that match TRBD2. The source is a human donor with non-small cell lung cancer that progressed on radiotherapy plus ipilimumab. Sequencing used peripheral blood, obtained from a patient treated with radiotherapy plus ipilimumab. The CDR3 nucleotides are TGTGCCAGCCATCCTCGGGTTACAGGACTAGCGGCGAACACCGGGGAGCTGTTTTTT. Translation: CASHPRVTGLAANTGELFF.